Listed here are 10 T cell receptor beta chains from one sample, sequenced in a study of spatial heterogeneity in lung cancer. TCRdb passed the 5' RACE reads through MiXCR, listing each CDR3 protein once. The table lists 15,000 to 20,000 distinct CDR3 sequences, 5.5% to 6.5% of them singletons. The study, taken as a whole, reports: Higher tumor mutation counts went along with higher counts of expanded intratumoral alpha and beta TCRs.

The time point was: sample taken at primary tumor resection. Their antigen targets remain unknown. Material: lung tumor tissue, obtained at surgery. The receptors originated from a female donor with early-stage non-small cell lung cancer.

This rearrangement joins TRBV12-3 or TRBV12-4 to TRBJ1-1; D gene ambiguous. This CDR3 contains 13 residues. V was clipped by 2 bases and J by 7 bases, with 11 bases between them. CDR3 sequence: CASSLYWDDEAFF. Written as DNA, the CDR3 is TGTGCCAGCAGTTTATATTGGGATGATGAAGCTTTCTTT.

By its share, this clonotype is medium-sized. The V gene is TRBV5-1, the J gene TRBJ1-6, with D hard to call. The germline V gene has CDR1 SGHRS and CDR2 YFSETQ. The ends were cut back, 0 bases at V and 7 bases at J, with 11 bases in the middle. The CDR3 contains 15 residues. Here the CDR3 reads CASSLVGSGNSPLHF. The DNA for the CDR3 is TGCGCCAGCAGCTTGGTCGGGTCGGGGAATTCACCCCTCCACTTT.

This clonotype was seen a handful of times. J is TRBJ2-1 and V is TRBV7-2, with D unresolved. The germline V and J ends were trimmed by 4 bases and 9 bases, with 13 bases remaining between them. The V gene's germline CDR1 is SGHTA and CDR2 FQGNSA. CDR3 length equals 13 residues. The CDR3 loop is CASSSRTMGEQFF. The CDR3 DNA follows: TGTGCCAGCAGCTCTCGAACCATGGGTGAGCAGTTCTTC.

This clonotype showed up many times. The V and J genes are TRBV20-1 and TRBJ2-5; TRBD2 matches 13 bases. The V gene end was trimmed by 2 bases and the J gene end by 1 base; junction bases not matched to a gene: 16. This CDR3 spans 20 amino acids. The V gene's germline CDR1 is DFQATT and CDR2 SNEGSKA (reference sequence). This CDR3 is CSARLTGLAGRAPSQETQYF. The DNA of the CDR3 is TGCAGTGCTAGATTAACGGGACTAGCGGGGAGGGCCCCCTCCCAAGAGACCCAGTACTTC.

By sample fraction, this clonotype is medium-sized. This sequence joins TRBV25-1 and TRBJ1-1; D is uncertain. This CDR3 has 12 residues. The V gene lost 4 bases and the J gene lost 3 bases, with 6 bases spanning the gap. The germline gives CDR1 MGHDK, CDR2 SYGVNS. Written as DNA, the CDR3 is TGTGCCAGCAGTGCTTTGTACACTGAAGCTTTCTTT. It encodes CASSALYTEAFF.

This clonotype has a count of ten or more. The rearrangement joins TRBV5-1 to TRBJ1-1, with D tentatively TRBD1 (5 bases). The CDR3 is 15 residues long. Deletions cut 0 bases from V and 1 base from J, with 10 bases between. Germline lookup yields CDR1 SGHRS and CDR2 YFSETQ. CDR3 sequence reads: CASSLAIGANTEAFF. The CDR3 DNA reads TGCGCCAGCAGCTTGGCAATAGGGGCGAACACTGAAGCTTTCTTT.

This clonotype is deemed medium-sized. CDR3 in amino acids: CASSLVSHAAGLGYNEQFF. The CDR3 DNA reads as TGTGCCAGCAGCTTAGTAAGCCACGCCGCCGGACTTGGCTACAATGAGCAGTTCTTC. This sequence joins TRBV7-2 and TRBJ2-1; D is perhaps TRBD2 (5 bases). CDR3 length: 19 residues. Trimming took 1 base from V and 3 from J, leaving 22 bases between them. From germline, CDR1 is SGHTA and CDR2 FQGNSA.

This clonotype has ten or more counts. The chain uses TRBV3-1 and TRBJ2-5; D possibly corresponds to TRBD1 (8 bases). From germline, CDR1 is LGHDT and CDR2 YNNKEL (reference sequence). The V gene lost 1 base and the J gene lost 4 bases, with 22 bases spanning the gap. This CDR3 contains 18 residues. This CDR3 reads CASSQAGGAGGLVETQYF. The CDR3, as DNA: TGTGCCAGCAGCCAAGCGGGGGGAGCAGGGGGCCTCGTAGAGACCCAGTACTTC.

This clonotype was recorded many times. The rearrangement joins TRBV6-1 to TRBJ1-5, with D possibly TRBD1 on 6 matching bases. Trimming shortened V by 6 bases and J by 3 bases, and 18 bases separated the two germline ends. The CDR3 has 16 amino acids. CDR1 and CDR2 from the germline V gene are MNHNS and SASEGT. CDR3 DNA: TGTGCCAGCAGGGGGGCTCGTCGCGGGTACAATCAGCCCCAGCATTTT. Translated: CASRGARRGYNQPQHF.

At least ten counts were recorded for this clonotype. The gene calls are TRBV6-5 and TRBJ2-7; TRBD2 is a possible D gene (5 bases). CDR1 is MNHEY and CDR2 is SVGAGI in the germline V gene. The CDR3 has 18 amino acids. The germline V and J ends were trimmed by 0 bases and 2 bases, with 20 bases remaining between them. CDR3 sequence (DNA): TGTGCCAGCAGTTACTCCACCCCGTTGGGCGGGCGTACCTACGAGCAGTACTTC. Its translation is CASSYSTPLGGRTYEQYF.